One and the same sample provided the 27 T cell receptor beta chains below, sequenced in a study of T cells in Graves' hyperthyroidism and ophthalmopathy. From RNA transcripts, TCR beta CDR3 regions were amplified. HTBI primers were used for first-round RT-PCR of the TCR CDR3. Each CDR3 protein is one row after TCRdb ran MiXCR on the multiplex PCR reads. This repertoire shows under 300,000 distinct CDR3 sequences, less than 15% found once; its top ten account for approximately 12%. The sample consisted of blood. These TCRs come from a woman aged 40 to 50 with Graves' hyperthyroidism that later progressed to Graves' ophthalmopathy.

This clonotype was recorded at least ten times. The chain employs TRBV12-3 or TRBV12-4 and TRBJ2-2, with TRBD2 identical over 8 bases. The CDR3 consists of 13 residues. V was pared by 10 bases and J by 3 bases, with 4 bases of the junction left unmatched. CDR3 amino acids: CATREGYTGELFF. DNA of the CDR3: TGTGCCACCCGGGAGGGTTACACCGGGGAGCTGTTTTTT.

This chain links TRBV19 with TRBJ2-2; weak D call: TRBD1 (6 bases). The CDR3 spans 16 residues. The germline V gene encodes CDR1 LNHDA and CDR2 SQIVND (reference sequence). Trimming cost V 5 bases and J 3 bases, with 16 bases left between them. CDR3 coding DNA: TGTGCCAGTAGTCCCACAGGGTTTAGGCACACCGGGGAGCTGTTTTTT. Translating gives CASSPTGFRHTGELFF.

This clonotype showed up many times. This chain uses TRBV7-9 with TRBJ1-1, with D tentatively TRBD1 (6 bases). V lost 5 bases and J 6 bases, leaving 19 bases between the germline ends. The CDR3 length is 15 residues. Per the germline V gene, CDR1 is SEHNR and CDR2 is FQNEAQ (reference sequence). The CDR3 here is CASSPDWGAVAEAFF. The CDR3 nucleotides read TGTGCCAGCAGCCCAGACTGGGGGGCCGTCGCTGAAGCTTTCTTT.

At least ten counts were recorded for this clonotype. The rearrangement links TRBV6-1 to TRBJ2-1; 10 bases align to TRBD2. The CDR3 consists of 14 residues. Trimming took 7 bases from V and 4 from J; bases not matched to a gene: 4. In germline, CDR1 is MNHNS, CDR2 SASEGT. The CDR3 sequence: CASIGLAVYNEQFF. DNA for the CDR3: TGTGCCAGCATTGGACTAGCGGTATACAATGAGCAGTTCTTC.

This clonotype was seen ten or more times. This rearrangement joins TRBV12-3 or TRBV12-4 to TRBJ2-3; 12 bases agree with TRBD2. With 5 bases clipped from V and 1 base from J, the junction kept 4 bases outside the gene matches. CDR3 length: 16 amino acids. The CDR3 DNA reads TGTGCCAGCAGTCCCCGGACTAGCGGGGGCACAGATACGCAGTATTTT. This encodes CASSPRTSGGTDTQYF.

At least ten counts were recorded for this clonotype. This chain connects TRBV20-1 to TRBJ2-1, with unresolved D. Trimming pared 6 bases from V and 3 bases from J, leaving 0 bases between. CDR1 and CDR2 from the germline V gene are DFQATT and SNEGSKA (reference sequence). The CDR3 has 9 amino acids. CDR3 protein: CSAYNEQFF. In DNA, the CDR3 is TGCAGTGCCTACAATGAGCAGTTCTTC.

Turning to this clonotype: A much larger clone lies a single base off, so this may be a read error. In this CDR3 the conserved last residue, phenylalanine or tryptophan, is missing, so a read error is likely. The chain recombines TRBV7-6 with TRBJ2-7; TRBD2 matches at 7 bases. The CDR3 has 17 amino acids. With 1 base clipped from V and 3 bases from J, the junction kept 12 bases outside the gene matches. Germline values: CDR1 SGHVS, CDR2 FNYEAQ. CDR3 DNA: TGTGCCAGCAGCTTAGGGGCTAGCGGAGACCTCTACTACGAGCAGTACCTC. Protein sequence: CASSLGASGDLYYEQYL.

This clonotype was seen repeatedly, ten times or more. This rearrangement joins TRBV5-5 to TRBJ2-3; weak D call: TRBD2 (5 bases). Deletions cut 4 bases from V and 0 bases from J, with 12 bases between. This CDR3 spans 15 amino acids. Germline CDR1 reads SGHKS; CDR2 reads YYEKEE (reference sequence). Written as DNA, the CDR3 is TGTGCCAGCAGCCTGCAGGTAGCGAGCACAGATACGCAGTATTTT. Amino acids: CASSLQVASTDTQYF.

The sample holds many counts of this clonotype. This chain links TRBV6-6 with TRBJ1-3; D is uncertain. The V and J ends lost 0 bases and 7 bases respectively, with 10 bases between them. This CDR3 region has 14 residues. Germline-derived CDR1 and CDR2 are MNHNY and SVGAGI (reference sequence). The CDR3 protein is CASSYSRRLNTIYF. CDR3 nucleotides: TGTGCCAGCAGTTACTCTAGACGGCTTAACACCATATATTTT.

The CDR3 DNA sequence: TGTGCCAGTAGCGGGAGTTGGGATACGCAGTATTTT. Residues: CASSGSWDTQYF. The chain is built from TRBV7-2 and TRBJ2-3; 9 bases are shared with TRBD2. The CDR3 is 12 amino acids. J lost 6 bases, V lost 9 bases, and 4 bases had no gene match. CDR1 and CDR2 (germline): SGHTA, FQGNSA.

Ten or more counts support this clonotype. The CDR3 coding sequence is TGTGCCAGCGCGTCGCTGGGCAGGGGTTTCGGGACCCAGCATTTT. This gives the protein CASASLGRGFGTQHF. The chain combines TRBV27 with TRBJ1-5; the D gene is possibly TRBD1 (6 bases). CDR3 length equals 15 residues. Germline V lookup: CDR1 MNHEY, CDR2 SMNVEV (reference sequence). V was trimmed by 8 bases and J by 11 bases, leaving 25 bases between them.

This clonotype occurred many times. The chain is built from TRBV5-1 and TRBJ2-1; 7 positions match TRBD2. The CDR3 runs 16 residues. The germline V gene has CDR1 SGHRS and CDR2 YFSETQ. With V trimmed by 1 base and J by 2 bases, 6 bases remained unmatched. Here the CDR3 DNA reads TGCGCCAGCAGCTTGCCCAGCGGGGTCGCCTACAATGAGCAGTTCTTC. As protein: CASSLPSGVAYNEQFF.

In its sample, this clonotype was seen many times. The chain employs TRBV5-1 and TRBJ2-1; D unclear. V lost 1 base to trimming and J lost 0 bases, with 11 bases between them. The CDR3 is 16 residues long. Germline CDR1 reads SGHRS; CDR2 reads YFSETQ. The CDR3: CASSLTELSSYNEQFF. Here the CDR3 DNA reads TGCGCCAGCAGCTTGACGGAATTGAGCTCCTACAATGAGCAGTTCTTC. The full variable domain, rest sourced from reference TRBV5-1 and TRBJ2-1, is KAGVTQTPRYLIKTRGQQVTLSCSPISGHRSVSWYQQTPGQGLQFLFEYFSETQRNKGNFPGRFSGRQFSNSRSEMNVSTLELGDSALYLCASSLTELSSYNEQFFGPGTRLTVL.

This clonotype was picked up many times. This chain joins TRBV20-1 and TRBJ2-5; TRBD2 agrees at 15 bases. V trimming: 0 bases; J trimming: 5 bases; junction bases outside the gene matches: 10. Germline CDR1 reads DFQATT; CDR2 reads SNEGSKA (reference sequence). The length of the CDR3 is 18 residues. As DNA, the CDR3 is TGCAGTGCTAGAGATCAAGGACTAGCGGGAGGGCCTCGTGAGACCCAGTACTTC. This gives the protein CSARDQGLAGGPRETQYF.

The chain uses TRBV28 and TRBJ2-7; a possible D gene is TRBD2 (6 bases). With 6 bases removed from V and 5 bases from J, the gap between germline ends came to 23 bases. The CDR3 covers 16 residues. Germline CDR1 is MDHEN and CDR2 is SYDVKM. As DNA, the CDR3 is TGTGCCAGCAGGGACGAGCCTAGCGCGGACTACCACGAGCAGTACTTC. Protein: CASRDEPSADYHEQYF.

This clonotype was recorded at least ten times. The V call is TRBV20-1, the J call TRBJ2-1; a weak D match, TRBD2 (5 bases). Germline V gene sequence: CDR1 DFQATT, CDR2 SNEGSKA (reference sequence). V dropped 6 bases and J dropped 2 bases, with 17 bases sitting between them. The CDR3 sequence is 15 residues long. The CDR3 is CSASPRDGPYNEQFF. Written as DNA, the CDR3 is TGCAGTGCCAGCCCTCGGGATGGACCCTACAATGAGCAGTTCTTC.

In its sample, this clonotype was seen a few times. Here the CDR3 DNA reads TGCAGTGCTAGGGTGGATTCCTACGAGCAGTACTTC. It yields the protein CSARVDSYEQYF. The chain uses TRBV20-1 and TRBJ2-7; D unclear. Germline CDR1 is DFQATT and CDR2 is SNEGSKA (reference sequence). The CDR3 consists of 12 residues. Deletions cut 3 bases from V and 1 base from J, with 7 bases between.

This clonotype was counted many times. This rearrangement joins TRBV12-3 or TRBV12-4 to TRBJ2-1; 10 nucleotides align to TRBD2. The CDR3 runs 16 residues. Losses at the gene ends were 5 bases for V and 0 bases for J; bases not matched to a gene: 4. This CDR3 reads CASSAGLAASYNEQFF. CDR3 sequence (DNA): TGTGCCAGCAGTGCCGGACTAGCGGCCTCCTACAATGAGCAGTTCTTC.

This clonotype has a count of ten or more. The chain recombines TRBV4-1 with TRBJ1-6; 7 nucleotides align to TRBD1. The CDR3 loop spans 14 amino acids. Germline assignment: CDR1 MGHRA and CDR2 YSYEKL. The V and J ends lost 7 bases and 11 bases, in that order; junction bases with no gene match: 11. Written as DNA, the CDR3 is TGCGCCAGCACCTGGACAGGCACGGCGGCACCCCTCCACTTT. Amino acid sequence: CASTWTGTAAPLHF.

V gene TRBV3-1 combines with J gene TRBJ1-1; maybe TRBD1 (5 bases). The V end was cut by 1 base, the J end by 10 bases, with 10 bases between. Germline values: CDR1 LGHDT, CDR2 YNNKEL (reference sequence). CDR3 length equals 12 residues. CDR3: CASSQAGRRAFF. CDR3 bases: TGTGCCAGCAGCCAAGCAGGGAGGAGAGCTTTCTTT.

The chain couples TRBV7-9 to TRBJ2-2, with D uncertain. The CDR3 runs 14 residues. Trimming removed 5 bases at V and 0 bases at J, with 7 bases between. The V gene's germline CDR1 is SEHNR and CDR2 FQNEAQ (reference sequence). In nucleotides, the CDR3 is TGTGCCAGCAGCCCTGGCACGAACACCGGGGAGCTGTTTTTT. This sequence encodes CASSPGTNTGELFF.

CDR3 residues: CASSEFTGAAANTEAFF. The DNA of the CDR3 is TGTGCCAGCAGTGAATTTACAGGGGCTGCGGCCAACACTGAAGCTTTCTTT. The chain employs TRBV25-1 and TRBJ1-1; 7 positions agree with TRBD1. The V segment lost 1 base and the J segment 2 bases; nucleotides outside the gene matches: 10. Germline V gene sequence: CDR1 MGHDK, CDR2 SYGVNS. The CDR3 is made up of 17 amino acids.

This clonotype was counted at least ten times. The chain employs TRBV12-3 or TRBV12-4 and TRBJ2-1; TRBD2 matches 9 bases. The CDR3 has 17 amino acids. V shed 3 bases and J 0 bases; nucleotides not matched to a gene: 6. Here the CDR3 reads CASSLVSSGNSYNEQFF. As DNA, the CDR3 is TGTGCCAGCAGTTTGGTGTCTAGCGGGAACTCCTACAATGAGCAGTTCTTC.

At least ten counts were recorded for this clonotype. The rearrangement uses TRBV12-3 or TRBV12-4 and TRBJ2-6; D ambiguous. This CDR3 comprises 14 residues. V lost 6 bases and J lost 0, with 6 bases in between. The CDR3 region is CASRPNSGANVLTF. CDR3 nucleotides: TGTGCCAGCAGGCCCAACTCTGGGGCCAACGTCCTGACTTTC.

This clonotype was recorded at least ten times. The V gene is TRBV28, the J gene TRBJ2-1; D is unresolved. V lost 5 bases to trimming and J lost 7 bases, with 9 bases between them. Germline loops: CDR1 MDHEN, CDR2 SYDVKM. This CDR3 is 12 amino acids long. CDR3 DNA sequence: TGTGCCAGCAGTCCTCGGCGGAATGAGCAGTTCTTC. Protein: CASSPRRNEQFF.

This clonotype was counted only a few times. The chain couples TRBV24-1 to TRBJ1-5, with D possibly TRBD1 on 5 matching bases. V gave up 1 base and J gave up 9 bases, with 18 bases separating them. Germline assignment: CDR1 KGHDR and CDR2 SFDVKD. The CDR3 runs to 16 residues. CDR3 bases: TGTGCCACCAGTGATTTACGGGACGGTCCAAGGGGGCCCCAGCATTTT. Amino acid sequence: CATSDLRDGPRGPQHF.

The table lists this clonotype with many counts. The genes are TRBV7-9 and TRBJ1-5; 12 nucleotides agree with TRBD1. V dropped 4 bases and J dropped 5; count of bases not matched to a gene: 3. CDR1 is SEHNR, CDR2 FQNEAQ, per germline (reference sequence). The CDR3 loop spans 15 amino acids. The DNA of the CDR3 is TGTGCCAGCAGCTCCGGGACAGGGGGCTATCAGCCCCAGCATTTT. It codes for CASSSGTGGYQPQHF.